The sequence of this T cell receptor (beta chain) was determined in a study of shared clonotypes between healthy human individuals. TCRdb's copy holds only in-frame clones and misses some; the assay was immunoSEQ multiplex PCR. This sample carries around 1,100,000 clones, approximately 80% of them seen once, and the ten largest clones take 0.89%. The V and J ends lost 1 base and 7 bases respectively, with 10 bases between them. CDR1 is LNHDA and CDR2 is SQIVND in the germline V gene (reference sequence). The CDR3 is 14 residues long. The sequence came from a man aged 18 to 35 in good health. Some clones in this sample may be carry-over from other donors' samples. The genes are TRBV19 and TRBJ2-2, with D uncertain. The sequenced sample was memory CD4+ T cells from PBMCs. The subset here: CD45RA-negative fraction. CDR3 protein: CASSIAGMVGELFF. In DNA, the CDR3 is TGTGCCAGTAGTATAGCGGGTATGGTCGGGGAGCTGTTTTTT.